What follows are 5 T cell receptor beta chains derived from one specimen sequenced in a study of blood T cells in healthy people across ages. Combining a sample-barcoded 5' primer with a J-beta primer mix, a second PCR ran for 7 to 11 cycles. TCRdb re-analysed the 5' RACE reads in MiXCR, keeping a single row per CDR3 protein. The sample lists about 800,000 distinct CDR3 sequences; around 25% were seen once. These sequences were also reported in another study, on T cells of mothers and their children.

Material: blood. Receptors originate from a boy aged 5-17 years in good health.

This clonotype appeared a few times. The V and J genes are TRBV20-1 and TRBJ2-1, with D perhaps TRBD2 (5 bases). The J call may not be correct, given that the DNA end is closer to TRBJ2-7. This CDR3 has 13 amino acids. Germline loops: CDR1 DFQATT, CDR2 SNEGSKA (reference sequence). CDR3: CSAQTNIDYEQYF. The CDR3 nucleotides are TGCAGTGCTCAGACTAACATCGACTACGAGCAGTACTTC.

This clonotype has more than one count but fewer than ten. In nucleotides, the CDR3 is TGTGCCAGCAGTTACTCGATGCATAGCACAGATACGCAGTATTTT. This encodes CASSYSMHSTDTQYF. This chain uses TRBV6-5 with TRBJ2-3; unclear D gene. Germline CDR1 and CDR2: MNHEY and SVGAGI. V lost 0 bases and J 0 bases, leaving 7 bases between the germline ends. The CDR3 runs to 15 residues.

This chain connects TRBV12-3 or TRBV12-4 to TRBJ1-2, with D maybe TRBD1 (6 bases). V gave up 6 bases and J gave up 4 bases, with 15 bases separating them. The CDR3 is 14 residues long. The CDR3 nucleotides read TGTGCCAGCAGGCCCGCCGGGGGGGCCTATGGCTACACCTTC. This sequence encodes CASRPAGGAYGYTF.

This clonotype has just a few counts. The chain is built from TRBV10-3 and TRBJ2-1; possibly TRBD1 or TRBD2 for D (5 bases each). Germline assignment: CDR1 ENHRY and CDR2 SYGVKD. The CDR3 loop spans 12 amino acids. V lost 2 bases to trimming and J lost 8 bases, with 7 bases between them. The CDR3 DNA reads TGTGCCATCAGTGAGCTGGGGGATGAGCAGTTCTTC. Translation gives CAISELGDEQFF.

The chain has TRBV19 and TRBJ2-3; D remains unclear. The germline CDR1 and CDR2 sequences are LNHDA and SQIVND (reference sequence). V lost 8 bases and J lost 0, with 15 bases in between. The CDR3 consists of 15 residues. CDR3 sequence reads: CASSSDLPSTDTQYF. CDR3 DNA: TGTGCCAGTTCTTCTGACTTGCCTAGCACAGATACGCAGTATTTT.